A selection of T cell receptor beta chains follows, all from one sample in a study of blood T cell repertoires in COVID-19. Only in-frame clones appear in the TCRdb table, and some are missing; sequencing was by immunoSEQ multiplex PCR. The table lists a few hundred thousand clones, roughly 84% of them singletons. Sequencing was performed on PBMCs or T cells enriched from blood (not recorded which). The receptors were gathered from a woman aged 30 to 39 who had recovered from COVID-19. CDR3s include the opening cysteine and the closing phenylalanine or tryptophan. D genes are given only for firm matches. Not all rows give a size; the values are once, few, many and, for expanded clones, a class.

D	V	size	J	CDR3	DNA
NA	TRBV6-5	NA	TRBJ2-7	CASSSGGGHSYEQYF	TGTGCCAGCAGTTCAGGTGGCGGACACTCCTACGAGCAGTACTTC
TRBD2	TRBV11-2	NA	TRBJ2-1	CASSSSIQREPGIYNEQFF	TGTGCCAGCAGCTCTAGCATTCAGCGGGAACCAGGAATTTACAATGAGCAGTTCTTC
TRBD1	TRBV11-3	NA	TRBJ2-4	CASSLGQGGLNIQYF	TGTGCCAGCAGCTTGGGACAGGGAGGATTGAACATTCAGTACTTC
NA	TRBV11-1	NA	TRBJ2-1	CASSFEGLGEQFF	TGTGCCAGCAGCTTCGAGGGTTTGGGTGAGCAGTTCTTC
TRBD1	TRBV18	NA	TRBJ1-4	CASSPSQLQGENEKLFF	TGTGCCAGCTCACCCTCTCAACTACAGGGGGAAAATGAAAAACTGTTTTTT
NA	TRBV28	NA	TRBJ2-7	CASSIRDEQYF	TGTGCCAGCAGTATCAGGGACGAGCAGTACTTC
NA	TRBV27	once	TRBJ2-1	CASSLNYGEQFF	TGTGCCAGCAGTTTAAACTACGGTGAGCAGTTCTTC
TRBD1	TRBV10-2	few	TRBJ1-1	CASRTGENTEAFF	TGCGCCAGCCGTACAGGGGAAAACACTGAAGCTTTCTTT
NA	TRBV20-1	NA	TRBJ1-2	CSQGSLYGYTF	TGCAGTCAGGGGTCCCTCTATGGCTACACCTTC
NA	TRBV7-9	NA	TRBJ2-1	CASSLGTNNEQFF	TGTGCCAGCAGCTTAGGGACTAACAATGAGCAGTTCTTC
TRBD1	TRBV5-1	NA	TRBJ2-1	CASSETGVTSYNEQFF	TGCGCCAGCAGCGAGACAGGGGTGACCTCCTACAATGAGCAGTTCTTC
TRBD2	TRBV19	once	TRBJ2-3	CASSILAGGTDTQYF	TGTGCCAGTAGTATTCTAGCGGGAGGAACAGATACGCAGTATTTT
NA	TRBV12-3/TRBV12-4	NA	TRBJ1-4	CASSLGDYEKLFF	TGTGCCAGCAGTTTAGGGGACTATGAAAAACTGTTTTTT
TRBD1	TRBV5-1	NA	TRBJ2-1	CASSLAPGQGSYNEQFF	TGCGCCAGCAGCTTGGCCCCGGGACAGGGCTCCTACAATGAGCAGTTCTTC
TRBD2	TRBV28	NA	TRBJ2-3	CASRQAGATDTQYF	TGTGCCAGCAGGCAAGCGGGAGCCACAGATACGCAGTATTTT
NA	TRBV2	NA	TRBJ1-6	CASRIRPGLESSPLHF	TGTGCCAGCAGGATCCGGCCAGGGTTGGAGAGCTCACCCCTCCACTTT
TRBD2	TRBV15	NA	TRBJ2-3	CATETSGGSTVTDTQYF	TGTGCCACTGAGACTAGCGGGGGGTCTACCGTCACAGATACGCAGTATTTT
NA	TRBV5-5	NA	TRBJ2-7	CASSLRSGAYEQYF	TGTGCCAGCAGCTTGAGGTCAGGGGCCTACGAGCAGTACTTC
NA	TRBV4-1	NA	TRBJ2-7	CASSQVQGVYEQYF	TGCGCCAGCAGCCAAGTACAGGGAGTCTACGAGCAGTACTTC
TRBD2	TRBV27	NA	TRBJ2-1	CASSLWGIAGGPISSYNEQFF	TGTGCCAGCAGTTTATGGGGAATAGCGGGAGGCCCAATTAGCTCCTACAATGAGCAGTTCTTC
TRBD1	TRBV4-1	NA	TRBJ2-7	CASSQGTGTFEQYF	TGCGCCAGCAGCCAAGGGACAGGGACCTTCGAGCAGTACTTC
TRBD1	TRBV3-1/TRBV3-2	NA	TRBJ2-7	CASSQDYGTALSYEQYF	TGTGCCAGCAGCCAAGATTATGGGACAGCGCTCTCCTACGAGCAGTACTTC
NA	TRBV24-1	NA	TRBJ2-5	CATSDTGGPQETQYF	TGTGCCACCAGTGACACGGGGGGCCCCCAAGAGACCCAGTACTTC
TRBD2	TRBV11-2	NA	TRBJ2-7	CASSKLSGGRTYEQYF	TGTGCCAGCAGCAAGCTTAGCGGGGGGCGAACCTACGAGCAGTACTTC
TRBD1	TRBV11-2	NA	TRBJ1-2	CASSLVGTGDYGYTF	TGTGCCAGCAGCTTAGTGGGGACAGGGGACTATGGCTACACCTTC
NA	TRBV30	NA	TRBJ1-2	CAWGSLANYGYTF	TGTGCCTGGGGATCCTTAGCTAACTATGGCTACACCTTC
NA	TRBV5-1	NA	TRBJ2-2	CASSHRPEGNTGELFF	TGCGCCAGCAGCCATAGACCAGAGGGGAACACCGGGGAGCTGTTTTTT
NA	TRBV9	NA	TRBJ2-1	CASSVRLLSSYNEQFF	TGTGCCAGCAGCGTCCGCCTATTGTCCTCCTACAATGAGCAGTTCTTC
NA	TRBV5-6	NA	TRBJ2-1	CASSFIAGSSYNEQFF	TGTGCCAGCAGCTTCATTGCCGGGAGCTCCTACAATGAGCAGTTCTTC